This T cell receptor beta chain was documented in a study of blood T cell repertoires in COVID-19 (dated by TCRdb to 2019 to 2021). For context, the study as a whole: Samples covering the acute and convalescent phases of COVID-19 were provided by collaborators in the United States, Italy and Spain. Where available, HLA class I and class II types were taken from metadata supplied by the sample provider and were not determined by assay-based typing. Samples were obtained from the ongoing ImmuneRACE study (first 160 participants) and from about 1,300 subjects provided by 6 global collaborators. The material from the prospective study consisted of cDNA or gDNA derived from T cells, B-cell-depleted T cells, or PBMCs. The repertoires were released in a freely available public database meant as a resource for research on the immune response to SARS-CoV-2. The dataset comprised deeply sampled blood TCRbeta repertoires from subjects exposed to, actively infected with, or recovered from COVID-19. The sample metadata nearly always contained a de-identified subject ID, COVID-19 status, age in years and sex.

The V and J ends are trimmed by 0 bases and 10 bases, leaving 15 bases between them. The CDR3 measures 14 amino acids from cysteine to phenylalanine. The read is trimmed to its CDR3 DNA, 42 bases read in frame from base 1. CDR1 SNHLY and CDR2 FYNNEI were looked up in the germline V gene. This clone occurred a few times. This receptor's antigen is unknown. It has no much larger one-base neighbor in the sample; base qualities were not kept. Results the study describes overall, beyond this receptor: The amount of clinical and demographic metadata varied by source and participant and was provided uncurated.

The collaborating institutions used their own protocols to collect whole blood in K2EDTA tubes. For TCRbeta analysis, collaborators shipped samples in one of three forms: frozen whole blood, isolated PBMCs, or DNA extracted from either of those sample types. The immunoSEQ Assay, a bias-controlled multiplex PCR, was used to amplify TCRbeta CDR3 regions from genomic DNA. The paper's processing steps were these. The number of nucleated cells in each sample was estimated from the amplification of reference gene primers within the assay. To quantify the absolute abundance of each unique TCRbeta CDR3 rearrangement, sequence reads were collapsed and filtered. Productive Simpson clonality was computed per sample as the square root of Simpson's diversity index over productive rearrangements. TCRdb carries this immuneACCESS record with in-frame sequences only. Its versions omit some clonotypes, under half of them owing to an unresolved V gene in the studies checked, with the rest unexplained. D and trimming were read from the DNA, whereas the V and J calls and clone size are those reported in that table. The sample records around 180,000 clones, around 82% of which are singletons. The ten largest clones represent 9.8% of the sample.

The clonotype originates from a woman over 75 with acute or convalescent COVID-19. The sequence joins TRBV2 to TRBJ1-1, with TRBD1 perhaps the D gene, on 5 matching bases. Sequenced sample: peripheral blood. CDR3 sequence: CASSEASGQGGAFF. The DNA sequence is TGTGCCAGCAGTGAAGCGTCAGGGCAGGGTGGAGCTTTCTTT.